What follows describes a single T cell receptor (beta chain). The germline gives CDR1 SQVTM, CDR2 ANQGSEA. V shed 3 bases and J shed 4 bases, with 14 bases lying between them. CDR3 length equals 14 residues. The assay was immunoSEQ multiplex PCR, and TCRdb's table has in-frame clones only and misses some. Here the sample spans 170,000 or so clones, 80% to 95% being singletons. This entry comes from a study of control samples from healthy donors and cancer patients. The sequence was obtained from a woman in her thirties or forties in good health. The gene calls are TRBV29-1 and TRBJ2-3, with a possible D match to TRBD2 (6 bases). Sample: blood. CDR3 region: CSVEGGRGADTQYF. CDR3 sequence (DNA): TGCAGCGTTGAGGGGGGTAGGGGCGCAGATACGCAGTATTTT.